This is a list of T cell receptor beta chains from one sample in a study of CD4 and CD8 cells across lung adenocarcinoma regions. TCRdb independently ran MiXCR on the PCR reads; one entry per CDR3 protein. Of fewer than 4,500 distinct CDR3 sequences detected, around 60% appear once; the ten largest clones hold about 17%. The sequencing input was CD8+ T cells from the margin of a lung tumor. The receptors were sampled from a female donor with lung adenocarcinoma. The CD4 and CD8 labels of this study may be unreliable. Each CDR3 is given with its conserved first and last residue. Fields, in order: V gene, clone size, J gene, D gene, CDR3 protein, CDR3 DNA. A D gene is named only where the DNA matches it firmly. Size tells how often a clone was seen (once, few, many) or the class of an expanded clone, and some rows leave it out.

TRBV6-1,.,TRBJ2-1,.,CASWEQGSSYNEQFF,TGTGCCAGCTGGGAACAGGGCAGCTCCTACAATGAGCAGTTCTTC
TRBV10-1,hyperexpanded,TRBJ2-1,TRBD1,CASSESIGTGVNEQFF,TGCGCCAGCAGTGAGTCGATTGGGACAGGGGTCAATGAGCAGTTCTTC
TRBV7-7,few,TRBJ2-1,.,CASSSRGLDNEQFF,TGTGCTAGCAGCAGCAGGGGCTTGGACAATGAGCAGTTCTTC
TRBV6-1,large,TRBJ2-2,.,CASSDGDTGELFF,TGTGCCAGCAGTGACGGGGACACCGGGGAGCTGTTTTTT
TRBV6-1,.,TRBJ2-2,.,CASSREWTGELFF,TGTGCCAGCAGCCGCGAATGGACCGGGGAGCTGTTTTTT
TRBV6-1,.,TRBJ1-1,.,CASSEPRTSLNAFF,TGTGCCAGCAGTGAACCCAGAACCTCACTGAACGCTTTCTTT
TRBV11-1,.,TRBJ2-1,TRBD2,CASSLATSGRGVEQFF,TGTGCCAGCAGCTTAGCGACTAGCGGGAGGGGGGTGGAGCAGTTCTTC
TRBV7-2,few,TRBJ2-7,.,CASSIGVGGAYYEQYF,TGTGCCAGCTCCATTGGGGTGGGGGGGGCGTACTACGAGCAGTACTTC
TRBV6-5,medium-sized,TRBJ2-3,TRBD2,CASSYGGAGGDTQYF,TGTGCCAGCAGTTACGGGGGAGCGGGGGGGGATACGCAGTATTTT
TRBV12-3/TRBV12-4,.,TRBJ2-7,.,CASSFGAYEQYF,TGTGCCAGCAGTTTCGGGGCCTACGAGCAGTACTTC
TRBV6-1,few,TRBJ2-4,TRBD1,CASSPRQGAADIQYF,TGTGCCAGCAGTCCGAGGCAGGGGGCAGCGGACATTCAGTACTTC
TRBV6-1,.,TRBJ2-1,TRBD2,CASSEASGGYNEQFF,TGTGCCAGCAGTGAAGCGTCGGGGGGGTACAATGAGCAGTTCTTC
TRBV12-3/TRBV12-4,once,TRBJ1-2,.,CASRPGDSISYTF,TGTGCCAGCAGACCAGGGGACTCTATTAGCTACACCTTC
TRBV10-2,.,TRBJ2-7,TRBD2,CASSDEGRGEYF,TGCGCCAGCAGTGACGAGGGGAGGGGAGAGTACTTC
TRBV7-2,.,TRBJ2-3,.,CASSSPMGRAPDTQYF,TGTGCCAGCAGCTCCCCGATGGGCAGGGCGCCAGATACGCAGTATTTT
TRBV6-1,.,TRBJ2-3,TRBD2,CASRSAAGGGGGDPDTQYF,TGTGCCAGCAGGTCCGCCGCGGGCGGCGGGGGAGGGGACCCAGATACGCAGTATTTT